The rows below give T cell receptor beta chains drawn from one sample of a study of CD8+ T cells in alopecia areata. Method: immunoSEQ multiplex PCR; TCRdb's copy keeps in-frame clones and lacks some. Seen here are fewer than 200,000 clones, around 64% observed once, and the top ten hold roughly an eighth. Source: CD8+ T cells sorted from blood, taken at week 0. These TCRs come from a human donor with alopecia areata. Both conserved end residues are part of each CDR3. A D gene is named only where the DNA matches it firmly. Not every row has a clone size; where given, it reads once, few, many or a size class.

>TRBV12-5|TRBJ1-2|few|.
TGTGCTAGCCGACCCGGAGCTAACTATGGCTACACCTTC
CASRPGANYGYTF
>TRBV9|TRBJ2-6|.|.
TGTGCCAGCAGCGCAGGGGCTGGGGCCAACGTCCTGACTTTC
CASSAGAGANVLTF
>TRBV19|TRBJ2-2|.|TRBD1
TGTGCCAGCGAGACAGGGTCCGGGGAGCTGTTTTTT
CASETGSGELFF
>TRBV18|TRBJ1-1|few|.
TGTGCCAGCTCACCAATGTCCGTCAGTTTCGCTGAAGCTTTCTTT
CASSPMSVSFAEAFF
>TRBV7-8|TRBJ1-2|.|TRBD1
TGTGCCAGCAGCAAAGACAGGGGCTATGGCTACACCTTC
CASSKDRGYGYTF
>TRBV5-1|TRBJ2-5|few|.
TGCGCCAGCAGCTTGGTCGTAGGTCAACGGGAGACCCAGTACTTC
CASSLVVGQRETQYF
>TRBV7-3|TRBJ2-3|.|.
TGTGCCAGCAGCTTATCGGGGGGCGGTCCAGATACGCAGTATTTT
CASSLSGGGPDTQYF
>TRBV6-1|TRBJ2-6|.|.
TGTGCCAGCAGTGAAGAAACGGGCTCTGGGGCCAACGTCCTGACTTTC
CASSEETGSGANVLTF
>TRBV6-5|TRBJ2-7|.|.
TGTGCCAGCAGTTATAAAAACGAGCAGTACTTC
CASSYKNEQYF
>TRBV12-5|TRBJ2-7|few|.
TGTGCTAGTGGTTCCTCATACGAGCAGTACTTC
CASGSSYEQYF
>TRBV7-2|TRBJ2-5|.|.
TGTGCCAGCAGTCCTCGGGGGGCAGCTCAGTACTTC
CASSPRGAAQYF
>TRBV7-9|TRBJ2-1|.|.
TGTGCCAGCGGACTAGGGGGCAATGAGCAGTTCTTC
CASGLGGNEQFF
>TRBV7-9|TRBJ1-2|once|.
TGTGCCAGCAGCTATGGCTACACCTTC
CASSYGYTF
>TRBV29-1|TRBJ1-2|.|.
TGCAGCGTTGCAAGTTCCTATGGCTACACCTTC
CSVASSYGYTF
>TRBV28|TRBJ2-7|few|TRBD1
TGTGCCAGCAGTCCAATCCGGGACAGGGGAGGGGAGCAGTACTTC
CASSPIRDRGGEQYF
>TRBV14|TRBJ2-1|once|.
TGTGCCAGCAGCCACATATACAATGAGCAGTTCTTC
CASSHIYNEQFF
>TRBV4-2|TRBJ2-1|.|.
TGTGCCAGCAGCCAAGATAGAAACCAGCAGTCGTCCTACAATGAGCAGTTCTTC
CASSQDRNQQSSYNEQFF
>TRBV7-8|TRBJ2-3|.|TRBD2
TGTGCCAGCAGCTCCGGGCGGGGGAAAAGCACAGATACGCAGTATTTT
CASSSGRGKSTDTQYF
>TRBV30|TRBJ2-6|.|TRBD1
TGTGCCTGGATAGGGACAGGGGACCCTGGGGCCAACGTCCTGACTTTC
CAWIGTGDPGANVLTF
>TRBV27|TRBJ2-3|.|TRBD1
TGTGCCAGCAGTTGGACAGGGAGTACAGATACGCAGTATTTT
CASSWTGSTDTQYF
>TRBV9|TRBJ2-2|few|.
TGTGCCAGCAGCGCGGCCAGCACCGGGGAGCTGTTTTTT
CASSAASTGELFF
>TRBV29-1|TRBJ1-5|few|.
TGCAGCGTTGGGAGAGATGGCAATCAGCCCCAGCATTTT
CSVGRDGNQPQHF
>TRBV6-5|TRBJ1-2|.|.
TGTGCCAGCAGTTCGACCGGGAACTATGGCTACACCTTC
CASSSTGNYGYTF
>TRBV27|TRBJ2-7|.|TRBD1
TGTGCCAGCAGTTGGGGGACAGGTAGCTCCTACGAGCAGTACTTC
CASSWGTGSSYEQYF
>TRBV30|TRBJ2-5|.|TRBD1
TGTGCCTGGAGTGAAACAGGGGGCGCCGAGACCCAGTACTTC
CAWSETGGAETQYF
>TRBV13|TRBJ1-5|few|.
TGTGCCAGCAGCTTAGGCAAGGGGCTCAATCAGCCCCAGCATTTT
CASSLGKGLNQPQHF
>TRBV5-1|TRBJ2-7|.|.
TGCGCCAGCAGCTTGGACGTTTGGGGGTACGAGCAGTACTTC
CASSLDVWGYEQYF
>TRBV9|TRBJ2-2|.|TRBD2
TGTGCCAGCACCCCCCGGGGGGGCGACACCGGGGAGCTGTTTTTT
CASTPRGGDTGELFF
>TRBV30|TRBJ2-5|.|.
TGTGCCTGGTCCGGACCGGGGCTCGGGGAGACCCAGTACTTC
CAWSGPGLGETQYF
>TRBV30|TRBJ1-2|.|.
TGTGCCTGGAGTCGAGTACAGACTTATGGCTACACCTTC
CAWSRVQTYGYTF
>TRBV27|TRBJ2-3|few|.
TGTGCCAGCGCCCTCAGGCTTGAGGATACGCAGTATTTT
CASALRLEDTQYF
>TRBV6-5|TRBJ1-2|.|.
TGTGCCAGCAGTTATCCCGGGGAGGGCTATGGCTACACCTTC
CASSYPGEGYGYTF
>TRBV25-1|TRBJ2-5|.|TRBD1
TGTGCCAGCAGTGAACTCGGACAGGGGGCATGGGAGACCCAGTACTTC
CASSELGQGAWETQYF
>TRBV19|TRBJ2-3|.|.
TGTGCCACTACCGAGGGACAACGGTACACAGATACGCAGTATTTT
CATTEGQRYTDTQYF
>TRBV30|TRBJ2-3|once|.
TGTGCCTGGAGTGAGAAGGGGGATGGCACAGATACGCAGTATTTT
CAWSEKGDGTDTQYF
>TRBV19|TRBJ2-7|.|.
TGTGCCAGTAGCCCTGGGGGGACAGAGAACTACGAGCAGTACTTC
CASSPGGTENYEQYF
>TRBV29-1|TRBJ2-1|few|TRBD1
TGCAGCGGGAACACAGGGGGCTCCTACAATGAGCAGTTCTTC
CSGNTGGSYNEQFF
>TRBV2|TRBJ2-7|.|.
TGTGCCAGCAGGGAAGACTGGTACGAGCAGTACTTC
CASREDWYEQYF
>TRBV5-6|TRBJ2-1|once|.
TGTGCCAGCAGCTTGGCCAACAATGAGCAGTTCTTC
CASSLANNEQFF
>TRBV7-9|TRBJ2-1|.|.
TGTGCCAGCAGCTCTCCTCGGGGGGCCGGGAGTGAGCAGTTCTTC
CASSSPRGAGSEQFF
>TRBV28|TRBJ2-5|.|.
TGTGCCAGCAGTGGCTGGCGGAGACAAGAGACCCAGTACTTC
CASSGWRRQETQYF
>TRBV6-6|TRBJ1-6|few|.
TGTGCCAGCAGTTTGGGGGCCAATTCACCCCTCCACTTT
CASSLGANSPLHF
>TRBV27|TRBJ1-2|.|.
TGTGCCAGCAGTGGGGGGCCCTATGGCTACACCTTC
CASSGGPYGYTF
>TRBV9|TRBJ1-5|.|.
TGTGCCAGCAGTAATTCAGGGGAGATGGGTCAGCCCCAGCATTTT
CASSNSGEMGQPQHF
>TRBV9|TRBJ2-1|.|.
TGTGCCAGCAGCGGATTGGATGAGCAGTTCTTC
CASSGLDEQFF
>TRBV13|TRBJ2-4|.|.
TGTGCCAGCAGCTTAGTCAGGGTTGAAAACATTCAGTACTTC
CASSLVRVENIQYF
>TRBV30|TRBJ2-3|.|.
TGTGCCTGGAGTGTTTCCAGCACAGATACGCAGTATTTT
CAWSVSSTDTQYF
>TRBV7-6|TRBJ1-1|few|TRBD1
TGTGCCAGCAGCCCGGGACAGGGGAACACTGAAGCTTTCTTT
CASSPGQGNTEAFF